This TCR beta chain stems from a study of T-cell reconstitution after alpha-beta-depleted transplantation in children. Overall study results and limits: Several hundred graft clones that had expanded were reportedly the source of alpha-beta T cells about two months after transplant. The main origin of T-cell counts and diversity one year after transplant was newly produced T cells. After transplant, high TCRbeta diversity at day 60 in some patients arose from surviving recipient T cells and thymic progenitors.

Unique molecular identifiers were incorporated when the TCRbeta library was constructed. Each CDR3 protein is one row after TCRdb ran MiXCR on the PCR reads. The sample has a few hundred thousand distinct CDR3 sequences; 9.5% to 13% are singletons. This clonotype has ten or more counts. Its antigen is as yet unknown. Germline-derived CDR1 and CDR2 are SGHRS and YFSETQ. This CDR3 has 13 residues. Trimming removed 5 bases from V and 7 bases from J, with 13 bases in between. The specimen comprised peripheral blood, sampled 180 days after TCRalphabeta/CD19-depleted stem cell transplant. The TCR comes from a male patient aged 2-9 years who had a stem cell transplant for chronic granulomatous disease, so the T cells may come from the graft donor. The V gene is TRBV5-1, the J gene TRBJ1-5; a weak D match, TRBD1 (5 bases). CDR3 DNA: TGCGCCAGCAGGCGGGGACTAGACCAGCCCCAGCATTTT. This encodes CASRRGLDQPQHF.